Each of the 13 T cell receptor beta chains below was sequenced from the same sample in a study of T cell changes during pregnancy in multiple sclerosis. Assay used: immunoSEQ multiplex PCR; TCRdb lists only in-frame clones, some missing. The table records tens of thousands of clones, around 94% of them present only once. Sequenced material: CD4+ T cells from peripheral blood mononuclear cells, taken after pregnancy. The receptors originated from a female donor with multiple sclerosis, enrolled in a pregnancy study.

The V gene is TRBV27, the J gene TRBJ2-3, with 9 bases identical to TRBD1. Germline V gives CDR1 MNHEY, CDR2 SMNVEV (reference sequence). Trimming at V came to 4 bases and at J to 5 bases, leaving 1 base not matched to a gene. The CDR3 loop spans 13 amino acids. CDR3 amino acids: CASSWTGVDTQYF. The CDR3 DNA follows: TGTGCCAGCAGTTGGACAGGGGTAGATACGCAGTATTTT.

The V gene is TRBV27, the J gene TRBJ2-7; perhaps TRBD2 as D (6 bases). Trimming removed 0 bases from V and 5 bases from J, with 20 bases in between. The CDR3 has 17 amino acids. Germline V gene data show CDR1 as MNHEY and CDR2 as SMNVEV (reference sequence). CDR3 in DNA: TGTGCCAGCAGTTTATCGAAAGGGAGGAGTTCTTTACACGAGCAGTACTTC. Translation gives CASSLSKGRSSLHEQYF.

The chain couples TRBV5-1 to TRBJ2-2; 10 bases agree with TRBD2. Germline V CDR1 and CDR2: SGHRS, YFSETQ. This CDR3 is built from 17 residues. J lost 5 bases, V lost 4 bases, and 11 bases had no gene match. This CDR3 reads CASSVGTRTSGTGELFF. CDR3 bases: TGCGCCAGCAGCGTGGGGACCCGGACTAGCGGTACCGGGGAGCTGTTTTTT.

V gene TRBV14 combines with J gene TRBJ2-7, with a possible D match to TRBD1 (5 bases). This CDR3 has 14 amino acids. With 4 bases removed from V and 5 bases from J, the gap between germline ends came to 15 bases. Germline V gene data show CDR1 as SGHDN and CDR2 as FVKESK. DNA of the CDR3: TGTGCCAGCAGCCCCCTAGGGGATCGGGACGAGCAGTACTTC. The encoded protein is CASSPLGDRDEQYF. Combining the CDR3 with reference TRBV14 and TRBJ2-7 gives the whole variable domain EAGVTQFPSHSVIEKGQTVTLRCDPISGHDNLYWYRRVMGKEIKFLLHFVKESKQDESGMPNNRFLAERTGGTYSTLKVQPAELEDSGVYFCASSPLGDRDEQYFGPGTRLTVT.

This chain joins TRBV28 and TRBJ2-7, with 7 nucleotides matching TRBD2. CDR1 is MDHEN, CDR2 SYDVKM, per germline. This CDR3 has 13 residues. Trimming took 6 bases from V and 4 from J; bases not matched to a gene: 6. The CDR3 region has the DNA TGTGCCAGCAGCCCAGCGGGGCAGTACGAGCAGTACTTC. It translates to CASSPAGQYEQYF.

The chain combines TRBV28 with TRBJ1-2; no reliable D call. This CDR3 has 14 amino acids. V was shortened by 4 bases and J by 5 bases, with 14 bases between the two germline ends. Germline V lookup: CDR1 MDHEN, CDR2 SYDVKM. The CDR3: CASSSPEVWYGYTF. In DNA, the CDR3 is TGTGCCAGCAGTTCCCCGGAGGTATGGTATGGCTACACCTTC.

Remarks on this clone: The germline gene is not matched at one end of the junction; a read error may be the cause. J is TRBJ1-2 and V is TRBV7-8; 7 nucleotides match TRBD1. Germline CDR1 is SGHVS and CDR2 is FQNEAQ. This CDR3 region has 11 residues. The CDR3 loop is CASSSKQGILF. The DNA for the CDR3 is TGTGCCAGCAGCTCCAAACAGGGGATCCTTTTC.

This chain links TRBV27 with TRBJ2-7; no reliable D call. Looked up from germline, CDR1 is MNHEY and CDR2 is SMNVEV (reference sequence). This CDR3 region has 12 residues. V was trimmed by 5 bases and J by 6 bases, leaving 11 bases between them. The chain's CDR3 is CASSDMVTEQYF. DNA of the CDR3: TGTGCCAGCAGTGACATGGTTACCGAGCAGTACTTC.

This chain links TRBV27 with TRBJ2-7; a weak D match, TRBD1 (6 bases). The CDR3 contains 15 residues. The germline V gene encodes CDR1 MNHEY and CDR2 SMNVEV (reference sequence). V was clipped by 0 bases and J by 6 bases, with 15 bases between them. CDR3 DNA: TGTGCCAGCAGTTTATCGGGGGCTCCGACTGCCGAGCAGTACTTC. Translation: CASSLSGAPTAEQYF.

V and J are TRBV10-3 and TRBJ2-2; 7 bases are shared with TRBD1. Germline lookup yields CDR1 ENHRY and CDR2 SYGVKD. V was pared by 2 bases and J by 4 bases, with 16 bases of the junction left unmatched. The CDR3 has 19 amino acids. This chain's CDR3 is CAISETKSQGVFVTGELFF. In DNA form, the CDR3 reads TGTGCCATCAGTGAGACTAAGTCTCAGGGGGTCTTTGTCACCGGGGAGCTGTTTTTT.

In DNA, the CDR3 is TGTGCCAGCAGCTACTCCCGAGGTCGCAATGAAAAACTGTTTTTT. Translated: CASSYSRGRNEKLFF. The chain combines TRBV7-8 with TRBJ1-4; no clear D gene. The CDR3 has 15 amino acids. Trimming pared 4 bases from V and 5 bases from J, leaving 14 bases between. Germline assignment: CDR1 SGHVS and CDR2 FQNEAQ.

This clone was recorded once. This chain joins TRBV7-3 and TRBJ2-2; 8 bases fit TRBD1. The V gene end was trimmed by 7 bases and the J gene end by 0 bases; junction bases not matched to a gene: 4. There are 15 residues in the CDR3. CDR1 and CDR2 (germline): SGHTA, FQGTGA. The CDR3 region has the DNA TGTGCCAGCACTCCAGGGGGCCCGAACACCGGGGAGCTGTTTTTT. Amino acids: CASTPGGPNTGELFF.

Only one count was recorded for this clone. V is TRBV7-8 and J is TRBJ2-5, with a tentative D call TRBD2 (6 bases). The DNA end lines up better with TRBJ2-7; the J call may be wrong. Germline CDR1 SGHVS, CDR2 FQNEAQ. This CDR3 has 17 residues. CDR3 protein: CASSLGVAGSDPYEQYF. CDR3 DNA: TGTGCCAGCAGCTTAGGTGTCGCCGGGAGTGACCCCTACGAGCAGTACTTC.